This is a list of T cell receptor beta chains from one sample in a study of HIV-infected patients and healthy controls. TCRdb re-called the 5' RACE reads with MiXCR, one entry per CDR3 protein. The sample lists thousands of distinct CDR3 sequences, less than 8.5% occurring once. The material was blood, obtained before antiretroviral therapy. The receptors stem from an adult with HIV infection. Both conserved end residues are part of each CDR3. Fields, in order: V gene, clone size, D gene, J gene, CDR3 DNA, CDR3 protein. D genes are given only for firm matches. Clone size is stated in some rows and not others, as once, few, many or a class when expanded.

V: TRBV6-2/TRBV6-3; size: few; D: -; J: TRBJ2-5; DNA: TGTGCCAGCAGTTACCAAAGGGAAGCTCGGCCCGCCGGGGAGACCCAGTACTTC; CDR3: CASSYQREARPAGETQYF
V: TRBV3-1; size: medium-sized; D: -; J: TRBJ1-2; DNA: TGTGCCAGCAGCCCGACAGCGACCTATGGCTACACCTTC; CDR3: CASSPTATYGYTF
V: TRBV5-1; size: many; D: -; J: TRBJ2-1; DNA: TGCGCCAGCAGCTTGGTAAGGGGCGGTCACTACAATGAGCAGTTCTTC; CDR3: CASSLVRGGHYNEQFF
V: TRBV7-2; size: many; D: -; J: TRBJ1-3; DNA: TGTGCCAGCAGCTTAGATCCGGGCAGCTACTCTGGAAACACCATATATTTT; CDR3: CASSLDPGSYSGNTIYF
V: TRBV20-1; size: medium-sized; D: -; J: TRBJ1-1; DNA: TGCAGTGCTGACGGACAGCCAAACACTGAAGCTTTCTTT; CDR3: CSADGQPNTEAFF
V: TRBV19; size: medium-sized; D: TRBD1; J: TRBJ1-5; DNA: TGTGCCAGTAGTCTACAGGGGGCGTATCAGCCCCAGCATTTT; CDR3: CASSLQGAYQPQHF
V: TRBV9; size: few; D: TRBD1; J: TRBJ2-1; DNA: TGTGCCAGCAGCGTAGACCTGTCGGGACAGTACAATGAGCAGTTCTTC; CDR3: CASSVDLSGQYNEQFF
V: TRBV27; size: many; D: TRBD2; J: TRBJ2-5; DNA: TGTGCCAGCAGTTCAGAGCGGGAGGGCCTTGAGACCCAGTACTTC; CDR3: CASSSEREGLETQYF
V: TRBV7-9; size: -; D: TRBD1; J: TRBJ1-4; DNA: TGTGCCAGCAGCCCGATGGGACAGACAATCGTCGCAAATGAAAAACTGTTTTTT; CDR3: CASSPMGQTIVANEKLFF
V: TRBV29-1; size: medium-sized; D: -; J: TRBJ2-3; DNA: TGCAGCGCCACCCTCCCGGCAGATACGCAGTATTTT; CDR3: CSATLPADTQYF
V: TRBV29-1; size: few; D: -; J: TRBJ2-7; DNA: TGCAGCGTTGGAGGCGGGTCTCCCTCCTACGAGCAGTACTTC; CDR3: CSVGGGSPSYEQYF
V: TRBV28; size: -; D: TRBD2; J: TRBJ2-7; DNA: TGTGCCAGCAGTTTGGGAGGGATAGGCCCCCACGAGCAGTACTTC; CDR3: CASSLGGIGPHEQYF
V: TRBV7-6; size: medium-sized; D: TRBD2; J: TRBJ2-5; DNA: TGTGCCAGCAGCTCGACTAGCGGGAGGACCCAAGAGACCCAGTACTTC; CDR3: CASSSTSGRTQETQYF
V: TRBV27; size: many; D: TRBD2; J: TRBJ2-7; DNA: TGTGCCAGCAGCCACTCGCGGGGGTACGAGCAGTACTTC; CDR3: CASSHSRGYEQYF
V: TRBV20-1; size: few; D: -; J: TRBJ2-5; DNA: TGCAGTGCCCCCCGGGCTGACTCCTCGATTAGGGCCCAGTACTTC; CDR3: CSAPRADSSIRAQYF
V: TRBV5-1; size: many; D: TRBD1; J: TRBJ1-1; DNA: TGCGCCAGCAGCCCTCGCGGGGGGCAGGGGGACACTGAAGCTTTCTTT; CDR3: CASSPRGGQGDTEAFF
V: TRBV2; size: -; D: -; J: TRBJ1-3; DNA: TGTGCCAGCTCCCGAAGGCCCCAGGGGTCTGGAAACACCATATATTTT; CDR3: CASSRRPQGSGNTIYF
V: TRBV27; size: medium-sized; D: TRBD2; J: TRBJ2-1; DNA: TGTGCCAGCAGTTTGCTTCGGACTAGCGGCGCTTACAATGAGCAGTTCTTC; CDR3: CASSLLRTSGAYNEQFF
V: TRBV19; size: many; D: -; J: TRBJ2-1; DNA: TGTGCCAGTAGTTCCTCCCGGGGAGGGGGATGGGGCTACAATGAGCAGTTCTTC; CDR3: CASSSSRGGGWGYNEQFF
V: TRBV5-1; size: -; D: TRBD1; J: TRBJ1-1; DNA: TGCGCCAGCAGCTTGGGGGACAGGAGTCCTGAAGCTTTCTTT; CDR3: CASSLGDRSPEAFF
V: TRBV4-3; size: many; D: TRBD1; J: TRBJ1-1; DNA: TGCGCCAGCAGCCAAGCTGCGGGACAGGGGCCTACAGATACTGAAGCTTTCTTT; CDR3: CASSQAAGQGPTDTEAFF
V: TRBV7-9; size: few; D: TRBD2; J: TRBJ2-1; DNA: TGTGCCAGCAAACCGCGGGGGGTCTCCTACAATGAGCAGTTCTTC; CDR3: CASKPRGVSYNEQFF
V: TRBV2; size: few; D: -; J: TRBJ1-1; DNA: TGTGCCAGTCTTTCCCTAGGGGGGAACACTGAAGCTTTCTTT; CDR3: CASLSLGGNTEAFF
V: TRBV24-1; size: large; D: -; J: TRBJ2-7; DNA: TGTGCCACCAGTGACCCTCGACAGGCTGCCTACGAGCAGTACTTC; CDR3: CATSDPRQAAYEQYF
V: TRBV27; size: large; D: -; J: TRBJ1-2; DNA: TGTGCCAGCAGTTTATACCCTCAGGGAGGGGTTGAAGGCTACACCTTC; CDR3: CASSLYPQGGVEGYTF
V: TRBV29-1; size: many; D: -; J: TRBJ1-1; DNA: TGCAGCGTTGAGCAGGGGAACACTGAAGCTTTCTTT; CDR3: CSVEQGNTEAFF
V: TRBV6-1; size: many; D: TRBD1; J: TRBJ2-7; DNA: TGTGCCAGCAGTGAAGAAGGGACAGTGAACCCCTACGAGCAGTACTTC; CDR3: CASSEEGTVNPYEQYF
V: TRBV2; size: -; D: -; J: TRBJ2-7; DNA: TGTGCCAGCAGCGCCGGGCCCGCGGGCGAGCAGTACTTC; CDR3: CASSAGPAGEQYF
V: TRBV5-1; size: medium-sized; D: -; J: TRBJ2-6; DNA: TGCGCCAGCAGACTTTTGGGACAAAACTCTGGGGCCAACGTCCTGACTTTC; CDR3: CASRLLGQNSGANVLTF
V: TRBV20-1; size: -; D: TRBD1; J: TRBJ2-5; DNA: TGCAGTGCTTCGCCGAGGGAAAGGGGGCTGGAGACCCAGTACTTC; CDR3: CSASPRERGLETQYF
V: TRBV4-2; size: many; D: TRBD2; J: TRBJ2-1; DNA: TGTGCCAGCAGCCAAGGAGTCGGGGGGGCCCTCAATGAGCAGTTCTTC; CDR3: CASSQGVGGALNEQFF
V: TRBV7-6; size: medium-sized; D: -; J: TRBJ2-2; DNA: TGTGCCAGCAGCTCCACCGGGGAGCTGTTTTTT; CDR3: CASSSTGELFF
V: TRBV6-5; size: few; D: -; J: TRBJ2-1; DNA: TGTGCCAGCCACATGTCGGGAGCGAATGAGCAGTTCTTC; CDR3: CASHMSGANEQFF
V: TRBV18; size: many; D: TRBD2; J: TRBJ2-1; DNA: TGTGCCAGCTCATCCGGGACTAGCGGCAATGAGCAGTTCTTC; CDR3: CASSSGTSGNEQFF
V: TRBV13; size: medium-sized; D: -; J: TRBJ2-5; DNA: TGTGCCAGCAGCTCCATCGAGAACCAAGAGACCCAGTACTTC; CDR3: CASSSIENQETQYF
V: TRBV28; size: few; D: TRBD1; J: TRBJ2-1; DNA: TGTGCCAGCAGTCCAGGACAGGGGGCGTTCTACAATGAGCAGTTCTTC; CDR3: CASSPGQGAFYNEQFF
V: TRBV27; size: many; D: TRBD1; J: TRBJ1-2; DNA: TGTGCCAGCAGTTTAATACCAGGGGGCGACTATGGCTACACCTTC; CDR3: CASSLIPGGDYGYTF
V: TRBV5-6; size: medium-sized; D: TRBD2; J: TRBJ2-1; DNA: TGTGCCAGCAGCTTGGTTCCTAGCGGGAGCAATGAGCAGTTCTTC; CDR3: CASSLVPSGSNEQFF
V: TRBV7-7; size: many; D: TRBD1; J: TRBJ2-7; DNA: TGTGCCAGCAGCTTAGCGGGACAGGCCTACGAGCAGTACTTC; CDR3: CASSLAGQAYEQYF
V: TRBV5-4; size: -; D: -; J: TRBJ1-1; DNA: TGTGCCAGCAGCTCCCCAGGGTTGAACACTGAAGCTTTCTTT; CDR3: CASSSPGLNTEAFF
V: TRBV7-2; size: many; D: -; J: TRBJ2-1; DNA: TGTGCCAGCAGCCCACCCCGACAGAGGGTCCTCAATGAGCAGTTCTTC; CDR3: CASSPPRQRVLNEQFF
V: TRBV28; size: medium-sized; D: -; J: TRBJ2-5; DNA: TGTGCCAGCAGTTTGACCAACCTGGGGACCCAGTACTTC; CDR3: CASSLTNLGTQYF
V: TRBV11-1; size: many; D: TRBD1; J: TRBJ1-1; DNA: TGTGCCAGCAGCTGGGGGACAGGGGGCAACACTGAAGCTTTCTTT; CDR3: CASSWGTGGNTEAFF
V: TRBV5-4; size: -; D: TRBD1; J: TRBJ2-7; DNA: TGTGCCAGCAGCTTGTCCGGGACAGCCGTCTACGAGCAGTACTTC; CDR3: CASSLSGTAVYEQYF
V: TRBV20-1; size: medium-sized; D: -; J: TRBJ2-7; DNA: TGCAGTGCTCGAGGTGGAATCTACGAGCAGTACTTC; CDR3: CSARGGIYEQYF
V: TRBV6-2/TRBV6-3; size: medium-sized; D: -; J: TRBJ2-5; DNA: TGTGCCAGCAGTCTATCGGGAGTTGGAGAGACCCAGTACTTC; CDR3: CASSLSGVGETQYF
V: TRBV7-9; size: few; D: -; J: TRBJ2-7; DNA: TGTGCCAGCAGCCCAGGGGTCCTCCCTTCCTACGAGCAGTACTTC; CDR3: CASSPGVLPSYEQYF
V: TRBV4-3; size: many; D: -; J: TRBJ1-2; DNA: TGCGCCAGCAGCCAAGGGACAGACCTTAACTATGGCTACACCTTC; CDR3: CASSQGTDLNYGYTF
V: TRBV12-3/TRBV12-4; size: medium-sized; D: -; J: TRBJ1-2; DNA: TGTGCCAGCTCCGCTTACACGGGGGCGAGGGGCTACACCTTC; CDR3: CASSAYTGARGYTF
V: TRBV19; size: medium-sized; D: TRBD1; J: TRBJ1-1; DNA: TGTGCCAGTTATTCTCCGGGACAGGGTATGTCCACTGAAGCTTTCTTT; CDR3: CASYSPGQGMSTEAFF
V: TRBV10-3; size: many; D: -; J: TRBJ1-5; DNA: TGTGCCATCAGTGGCTCAACTACAGCGGGACGGCAGAGCAATCAGCCCCAGCATTTT; CDR3: CAISGSTTAGRQSNQPQHF
V: TRBV20-1; size: medium-sized; D: -; J: TRBJ2-3; DNA: TGCAGTGCTAGGCCGGCTAGCTACACAGATACGCAGTATTTT; CDR3: CSARPASYTDTQYF
V: TRBV3-1; size: -; D: -; J: TRBJ1-1; DNA: TGTGCCAGCAGCCCCACCCAGCCCAACACTGAAGCTTTCTTT; CDR3: CASSPTQPNTEAFF
V: TRBV12-3/TRBV12-4; size: many; D: -; J: TRBJ2-7; DNA: TGTGCCAGCAGTTTGACCCACGAGCAGTACTTC; CDR3: CASSLTHEQYF
V: TRBV6-5; size: many; D: -; J: TRBJ1-2; DNA: TGTGCCAGTGGGGGGGCCCTTGGCTACACCTTC; CDR3: CASGGALGYTF
V: TRBV7-2; size: medium-sized; D: TRBD1; J: TRBJ2-7; DNA: TGTGCCAGCAGCTTATGGGAAAACCGGGACAGGTACTCCTACGAGCAGTACTTC; CDR3: CASSLWENRDRYSYEQYF
V: TRBV9; size: few; D: TRBD1; J: TRBJ2-3; DNA: TGTGCCAGCAGCGCAGCCGGGACAGGGGTTCCAGATACGCAGTATTTT; CDR3: CASSAAGTGVPDTQYF
V: TRBV20-1; size: medium-sized; D: -; J: TRBJ2-1; DNA: TGCAGTGCTAGTGGGGCAGGGGCTCTGGTTGAGCAGTTCTTC; CDR3: CSASGAGALVEQFF
V: TRBV3-1; size: -; D: -; J: TRBJ2-5; DNA: TGTGCCAGCAGCCCAGACATGGGGACCCAGTACTTC; CDR3: CASSPDMGTQYF